What follows are 4 T cell receptor beta chains derived from one specimen sequenced in a study of early T cells in non-severe SARS-CoV-2 infection. TCRdb recomputed calls from the 5' RACE reads with MiXCR, one row per CDR3 protein. Of just under 65,000 distinct CDR3 sequences listed, approximately 6.1% are singletons. The source was whole blood, collected at baseline. These receptors all stem from an adult who was a healthcare worker with PCR-confirmed SARS-CoV-2 infection or an uninfected control (not recorded which).

Comment on this clonotype: At one end, the junction sequence differs from germline, possibly due to a read error. The chain uses TRBV20-1 and TRBJ2-3; D not resolved. The CDR3 has 11 residues. Germline CDR1 reads DFQATT; CDR2 reads SNEGSKA (reference sequence). The CDR3 coding sequence is TGCAGTGCTTCCCACGCAGAGACGCAGTATTTT. Its protein product is CSASHAETQYF.

This clonotype has ten or more counts. The chain employs TRBV5-1 and TRBJ2-1, with D possibly TRBD2 on 6 matching bases. Germline CDR1 SGHRS, CDR2 YFSETQ. The CDR3 extends over 15 amino acids. Trimming took 3 bases from V and 5 from J, leaving 15 bases between them. CDR3 sequence: CASSSDLGLNNEQFF. The CDR3 DNA sequence: TGCGCCAGCAGCTCCGACCTGGGACTGAACAATGAGCAGTTCTTC.

This clonotype was observed at least ten times. The genes are TRBV7-2 and TRBJ2-7; TRBD2 agrees at 8 bases. CDR1 and CDR2 (germline): SGHTA, FQGNSA. This CDR3 region has 14 residues. J lost 6 bases, V lost 2 bases, and 6 bases had no gene match. CDR3 coding DNA: TGTGCCAGCAGCTTACTAGCGGGTAAAAGCGAGCAGTACTTC. This codes for CASSLLAGKSEQYF.

This clonotype was picked up many times. The rearrangement joins TRBV29-1 to TRBJ1-1, with TRBD1 matching 10 bases. The CDR3 totals 14 residues. Trimming removed 4 bases from V and 6 bases from J; junction bases left unmatched: 8. From germline, CDR1 is SQVTM and CDR2 ANQGSEA. The CDR3 loop reads CSVGPGQGIAEAFF. Written as DNA, the CDR3 is TGCAGCGTTGGACCGGGACAGGGGATCGCTGAAGCTTTCTTT.